This T cell receptor (beta chain) was identified during a study of cytomegalovirus exposure and HLA in healthy donors. The CDR3 has 14 residues. Germline V gene sequence: CDR1 LNHDA, CDR2 SQIVND (reference sequence). V lost 3 bases to trimming and J lost 8 bases; unmatched junction nucleotides: 4. PCR involved 60 Vbeta and 13 Jbeta primers. Generated by immunoSEQ multiplex PCR, the TCRdb table keeps only in-frame clones and is missing some. The sample holds around 150,000 clones, 60% to 85% seen once. Specimen: PBMCs. The clonotype was recovered from a female donor in good health and CMV-seropositive. The V call is TRBV19, the J call TRBJ2-1, with 10 nucleotides matching TRBD2. This CDR3 reads CASSMVSGRDEQFF. The CDR3, as DNA: TGTGCCAGTAGTATGGTAAGCGGGAGGGATGAGCAGTTCTTC.